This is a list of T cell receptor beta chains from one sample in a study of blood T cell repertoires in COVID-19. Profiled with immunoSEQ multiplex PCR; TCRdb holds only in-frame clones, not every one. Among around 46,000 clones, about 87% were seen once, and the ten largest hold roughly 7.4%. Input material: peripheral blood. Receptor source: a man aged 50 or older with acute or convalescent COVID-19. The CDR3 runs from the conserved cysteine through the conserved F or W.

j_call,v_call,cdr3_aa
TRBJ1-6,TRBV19,CASGTGGNSPLHF
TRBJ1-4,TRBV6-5,CASSSTGREDEKLFF
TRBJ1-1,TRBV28,CASTPPWMETEAFF
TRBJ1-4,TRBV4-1,CASSQGPHPLPATNEKLFF
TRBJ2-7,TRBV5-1,CASSLPNAGGPSYEQYF
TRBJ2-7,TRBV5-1,CASSLVGSGPYEQYF
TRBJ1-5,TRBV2,CASTSRGTGDYSNQPQHF
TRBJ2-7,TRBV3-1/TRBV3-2,CASSLRYPGHRTYEQYF
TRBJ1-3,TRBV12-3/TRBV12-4,CASSLGQFSTIYF
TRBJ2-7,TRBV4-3,CASSQAPTPGRSEQYF
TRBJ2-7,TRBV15,CATSSVELVPSYEQYF
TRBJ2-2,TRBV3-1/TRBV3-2,CASSFKQGARGTGELFF
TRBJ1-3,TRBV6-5,CASSFTDSSGNTIYF
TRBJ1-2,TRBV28,CASMEPSGGVYGYTF
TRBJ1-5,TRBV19,CASTGSSKGGSNQPQHF
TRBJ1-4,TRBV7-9,CASSLRSGVFGNEKLFF
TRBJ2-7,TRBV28,CASSLYRLAGDPLYEQYF
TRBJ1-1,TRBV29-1,CSVEPDRATEAFF
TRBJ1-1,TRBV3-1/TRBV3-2,CASSQDKNTEAFF
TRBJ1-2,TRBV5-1,CASSLSGGANYGYTF
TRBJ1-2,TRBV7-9,CASSSQAYGYTF
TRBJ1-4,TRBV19,CASSIRRATNEKLFF